The source of this T cell receptor (beta chain) is a study of T-cell reconstitution after alpha-beta-depleted transplantation in children. The TCRbeta library was prepared with unique molecular identifiers. A single record per CDR3 protein comes from TCRdb applying MiXCR to the PCR reads. Found here are hundreds of thousands of distinct CDR3 sequences, about 10% of them singletons; the top ten hold about 2.1%. The CDR3 is 18 amino acids. The germline gives CDR1 KGHSH, CDR2 LQKENI. Trimming took 4 bases from V and 4 from J; bases not matched to a gene: 15. Sequencing was performed on PBMCs, taken before TCRalphabeta/CD19-depleted stem cell transplant. The clonotype was recovered from a child between 2 and 9 years old with inherited bone marrow failure, due to receive a stem cell transplant. The chain links TRBV18 to TRBJ1-5, with 8 bases lining up with TRBD1. DNA of the CDR3: TGTGCCAGCTCACGAGGGACAGGTAACGGCGTACGAAATCAGCCCCAGCATTTT. Protein product: CASSRGTGNGVRNQPQHF. Full variable domain (missing parts from reference TRBV18 and TRBJ1-5): NAGVMQNPRHLVRRRGQEARLRCSPMKGHSHVYWYRQLPEEGLKFMVYLQKENIIDESGMPKERFSAEFPKEGPSILRIQQVVRGDSAAYFCASSRGTGNGVRNQPQHFGDGTRLSIL.